One TCR beta chain is described in this entry. The junction departs from the called germline gene at one end, perhaps through a read error. Germline V gene sequence: CDR1 MDHEN, CDR2 SYDVKM. This CDR3 has 16 residues. This sample was taken from a study of blood T cell repertoires in COVID-19. The wider study: In each case, the material was cDNA or gDNA derived from T cells, B-cell-depleted T cells, or PBMCs.

Study processing details: The authors estimated nucleated cell counts from reference gene primer amplification. Sequencing used immunoSEQ multiplex PCR; TCRdb keeps in-frame clones, though not all of them. V and J calls and clone size are given by that table; D and trimming were obtained from the DNA. The sample holds fewer than 250,000 clones; roughly 90% are singletons and the top ten take roughly 2.6%. Sequenced material: peripheral blood. The genes are TRBV28 and TRBJ1-1, with D tentatively TRBD1 (5 bases). The source is a woman in her sixties with acute or convalescent COVID-19. CDR3 sequence: CASSPPFRGGNAEAFF. The CDR3 DNA sequence: TGTGCCAGCAGTCCCCCCTTTAGGGGTGGGAACGCTGAAGCTTTCTTT.